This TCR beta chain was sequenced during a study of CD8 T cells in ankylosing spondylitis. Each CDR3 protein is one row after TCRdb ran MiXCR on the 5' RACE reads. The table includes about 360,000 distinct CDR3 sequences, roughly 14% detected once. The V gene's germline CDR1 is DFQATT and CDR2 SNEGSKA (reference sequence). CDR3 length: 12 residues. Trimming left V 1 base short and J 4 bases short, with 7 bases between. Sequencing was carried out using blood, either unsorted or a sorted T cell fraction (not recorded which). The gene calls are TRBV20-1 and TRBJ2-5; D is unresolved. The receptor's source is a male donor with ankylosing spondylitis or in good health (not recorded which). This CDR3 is CSARGLIETQYF. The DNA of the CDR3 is TGCAGTGCTAGAGGGCTCATAGAGACCCAGTACTTC.